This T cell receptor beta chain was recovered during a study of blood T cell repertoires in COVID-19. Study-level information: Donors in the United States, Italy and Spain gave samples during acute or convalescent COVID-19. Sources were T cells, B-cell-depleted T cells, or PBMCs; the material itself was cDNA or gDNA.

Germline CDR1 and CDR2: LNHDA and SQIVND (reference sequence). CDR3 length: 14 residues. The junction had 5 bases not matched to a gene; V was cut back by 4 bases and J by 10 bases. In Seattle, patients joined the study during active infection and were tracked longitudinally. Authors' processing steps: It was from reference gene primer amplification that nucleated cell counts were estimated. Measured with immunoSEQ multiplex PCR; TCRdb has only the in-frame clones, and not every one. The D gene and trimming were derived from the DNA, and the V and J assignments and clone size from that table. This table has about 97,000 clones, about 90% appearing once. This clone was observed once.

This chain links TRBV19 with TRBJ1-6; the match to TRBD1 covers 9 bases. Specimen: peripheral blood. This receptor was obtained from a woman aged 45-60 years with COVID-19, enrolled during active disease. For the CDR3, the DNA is TGTGCCAGTAGTAGCGGGACAGGGTTCTCACCCCTCCACTTT. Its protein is CASSSGTGFSPLHF.